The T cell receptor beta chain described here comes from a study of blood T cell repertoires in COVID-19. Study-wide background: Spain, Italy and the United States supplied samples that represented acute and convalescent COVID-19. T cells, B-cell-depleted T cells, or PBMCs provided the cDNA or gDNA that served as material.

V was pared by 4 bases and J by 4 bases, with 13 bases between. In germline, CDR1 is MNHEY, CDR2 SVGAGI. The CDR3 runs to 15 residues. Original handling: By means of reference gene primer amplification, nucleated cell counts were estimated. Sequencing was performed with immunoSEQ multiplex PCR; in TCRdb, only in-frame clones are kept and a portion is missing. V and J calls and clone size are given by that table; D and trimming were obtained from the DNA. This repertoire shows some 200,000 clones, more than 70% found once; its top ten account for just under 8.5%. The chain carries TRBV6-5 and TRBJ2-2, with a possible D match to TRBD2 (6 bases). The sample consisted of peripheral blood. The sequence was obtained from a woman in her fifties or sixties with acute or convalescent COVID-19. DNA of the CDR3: TGTGCCAGCAGTTCCTACGGGAGTGTCACCGGGGAGCTGTTTTTT. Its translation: CASSSYGSVTGELFF.